Included here is one TCR beta chain sequence, with context. As yet, its antigen is unknown. The donors, all of them Caucasian adults, lived in Nashville, Tennessee. Germline CDR1 SGHTA, CDR2 FQGNSA. V lost 1 base, J lost 7 bases, and 12 bases lay in between. The CDR3 covers 14 residues. The source of the sample is a study of shared clonotypes between healthy human individuals. Study-level points and caveats: In general, naive subsets displayed greater estimated richness than memory subsets did.

Profiling relied on immunoSEQ multiplex PCR, and the TCRdb table lists in-frame clones only, not all of them. Counted here are 2 million to 2.5 million clones, 95% occurring once; the ten biggest clones make up approximately 0.13%. The sample consisted of naive CD4+ T cells sorted from blood. The subset was: CD45RA+ positively selected. The rearrangement uses TRBV7-2 and TRBJ2-3; TRBD1 or TRBD2 may be the D gene (5 bases each). The receptor was isolated from a man aged 18 to 35 in good health. CDR3 sequence: CASSLVTGTNTQYF. In nucleotides, the CDR3 is TGTGCCAGCAGCTTAGTTACCGGGACGAATACGCAGTATTTT.